Following are 29 T cell receptor beta chains from one sample sequenced in a study of shared clonotypes between healthy human individuals. Data came from immunoSEQ multiplex PCR; TCRdb stores just in-frame clones and leaves some out. The sample shows about 960,000 clones, 76% of them seen only once. The sequenced sample was memory CD4+ T cells sorted from blood. The subset is: CD45RA-negative fraction. These receptors were obtained from a man in his late teens or twenties in good health.

The V gene is TRBV9, the J gene TRBJ2-5; D not certain. Germline assignment: CDR1 SGDLS and CDR2 YYNGEE. Trimming took off 1 base at V and 9 bases at J, with 13 bases between the two ends. This CDR3 is 13 amino acids long. The CDR3 DNA reads as TGTGCCAGCAGCGTAAATAGTGGGTTGGCCCAGTACTTC. This sequence encodes CASSVNSGLAQYF.

CDR3 nucleotides: TGTGCCAGCAGCCCGGGACTAGCGGGAGAGAATGAGCAGTTCTTC. Residues: CASSPGLAGENEQFF. V gene TRBV7-6 combines with J gene TRBJ2-1; 14 bases are shared with TRBD2. The germline V gene has CDR1 SGHVS and CDR2 FNYEAQ. V lost 5 bases to trimming and J lost 7 bases; unmatched junction nucleotides: 4. This CDR3 is built from 15 residues.

Points on this clone: Other DNA sequences from this sample encode an identical CDR3 as well. J is TRBJ1-4 and V is TRBV18; no definite D call. Germline-derived CDR1 and CDR2 are KGHSH and LQKENI. V was shortened by 3 bases and J by 8 bases, with 4 bases between the two germline ends. CDR3 length equals 11 residues. CDR3: CASSPGEKLFF. The DNA for the CDR3 is TGTGCCAGCTCACCGGGCGAAAAACTGTTTTTT.

The V gene is TRBV5-1, the J gene TRBJ2-1; 9 bases align to TRBD1. Germline lookup yields CDR1 SGHRS and CDR2 YFSETQ. With V trimmed by 4 bases and J by 7 bases, 9 bases remained unmatched. This CDR3 spans 15 amino acids. CDR3 region: CASSLTGTGRNEQFF. CDR3 coding DNA: TGCGCCAGCAGCCTGACCGGGACAGGGCGAAATGAGCAGTTCTTC.

V usage is TRBV28 and J usage is TRBJ1-4; 8 positions match TRBD1. With 6 bases clipped from V and 5 bases from J, the junction kept 8 bases outside the gene matches. This CDR3 is built from 15 residues. The V gene's germline CDR1 is MDHEN and CDR2 SYDVKM. The CDR3 loop is CASRPSGGANEKLFF. Here the CDR3 DNA reads TGTGCCAGCAGACCTTCAGGGGGCGCCAATGAAAAACTGTTTTTT.

Turning to this clone: Other DNA sequences in this specimen translate into the identical CDR3. The CDR3 nucleotides read TGTGCCTGGAGTGAGGCGGGGGGCACAGATACGCAGTATTTT. This encodes CAWSEAGGTDTQYF. The chain combines TRBV30 with TRBJ2-3; 7 bases align to TRBD2. V lost 1 base to trimming and J lost 1 base; unmatched junction nucleotides: 2. The CDR3 consists of 14 residues. Germline V gives CDR1 GTSNPN, CDR2 SVGIG (reference sequence). The variable domain in full, with the rest retrieved from reference TRBV30 and TRBJ2-3, is SQTIHQWPATLVQPVGSPLSLECTVEGTSNPNLYWYRQAAGRGLQLLFYSVGIGQISSEVPQNLSASRPQDRQFILSSKKLLLSDSGFYLCAWSEAGGTDTQYFGPGTRLTVL.

With respect to this clone: Other DNA sequences of this sample code for an identical CDR3. The CDR3 DNA reads as TGCGCCAGCAGCTTGGATGGCAGTGGAAACACCATATATTTT. It codes for CASSLDGSGNTIYF. The V gene is TRBV5-1, the J gene TRBJ1-3; D call uncertain. V was cut by 0 bases and J by 3 bases, with 7 bases left in between. CDR1 is SGHRS and CDR2 is YFSETQ in the germline V gene. The CDR3 covers 14 residues.

J is TRBJ2-3 and V is TRBV7-2; 8 bases agree with TRBD2. CDR3 length equals 16 residues. The V gene's germline CDR1 is SGHTA and CDR2 FQGNSA. Trimming at V came to 4 bases and at J to 4 bases, leaving 10 bases not matched to a gene. The CDR3 protein is CASSWTSLSAPDTQYF. In nucleotides, the CDR3 is TGTGCCAGCAGCTGGACTAGCCTATCAGCTCCAGATACGCAGTATTTT.

The chain recombines TRBV5-1 with TRBJ1-2; TRBD1 aligns across 9 bases. Losses at the gene ends were 4 bases for V and 8 bases for J; bases not matched to a gene: 6. Germline lookup yields CDR1 SGHRS and CDR2 YFSETQ. The CDR3 covers 13 residues. CDR3 sequence (DNA): TGCGCCAGCAGCCAGGACAGGGGCCGCGGCTACACCTTC. Translated, it gives CASSQDRGRGYTF.

The chain has TRBV6-5 and TRBJ1-4; a possible D gene is TRBD1 (6 bases). Germline V CDR1 and CDR2: MNHEY, SVGAGI. Trimming cost V 7 bases and J 2 bases, with 11 bases left between them. This CDR3 region has 14 residues. In DNA form, the CDR3 reads TGTGCCAGCAAAAAAAGGGGGACTAATGAAAAACTGTTTTTT. The encoded protein is CASKKRGTNEKLFF.

The chain carries TRBV7-6 and TRBJ2-5; tentatively, D is TRBD1 or TRBD2 (5 bases each). Trimming removed 10 bases at V and 1 base at J, with 19 bases between. There are 15 residues in the CDR3. Germline lookup yields CDR1 SGHVS and CDR2 FNYEAQ. CDR3: CATASGPPTQETQYF. The CDR3, as DNA: TGTGCCACCGCGTCGGGACCCCCGACCCAAGAGACCCAGTACTTC.

This chain joins TRBV28 and TRBJ1-5; a weak D match, TRBD1 (5 bases). Germline V gives CDR1 MDHEN, CDR2 SYDVKM. Trimming removed 4 bases from V and 6 bases from J, with 19 bases in between. The CDR3 contains 16 residues. CDR3 loop: CASSWEAGGVGQPQHF. CDR3 DNA: TGTGCCAGCAGTTGGGAGGCCGGAGGGGTCGGTCAGCCCCAGCATTTT.

The chain links TRBV19 to TRBJ1-1; 9 bases fit TRBD1. CDR1 and CDR2 from the germline V gene are LNHDA and SQIVND (reference sequence). CDR3 length: 15 residues. J gave up 3 bases and V 5 bases, and 7 bases lay outside the gene matches. The CDR3 region is CASSGTGKRDTEAFF. In nucleotides, the CDR3 is TGTGCCAGTAGTGGGACAGGGAAAAGGGACACTGAAGCTTTCTTT.

This clone was picked up a small number of times. The rearrangement links TRBV30 to TRBJ1-5, with D hard to call. CDR1 GTSNPN and CDR2 SVGIG come from the germline V gene (reference sequence). Trimming removed 4 bases at V and 3 bases at J, with 7 bases between. The CDR3 loop spans 12 amino acids. The CDR3 region has the DNA TGTGCCTGGACCATCAACAATCAGCCCCAGCATTTT. This encodes CAWTINNQPQHF. Combining the CDR3 with reference TRBV30 and TRBJ1-5 gives the whole variable domain SQTIHQWPATLVQPVGSPLSLECTVEGTSNPNLYWYRQAAGRGLQLLFYSVGIGQISSEVPQNLSASRPQDRQFILSSKKLLLSDSGFYLCAWTINNQPQHFGDGTRLSIL.

This clone showed up just a few times. The rearrangement joins TRBV7-9 to TRBJ1-3, with a weak D call TRBD1 (5 bases). Germline lookup yields CDR1 SEHNR and CDR2 FQNEAQ (reference sequence). V was trimmed by 1 base and J by 6 bases, leaving 13 bases between them. This CDR3 has 15 amino acids. The CDR3 DNA reads as TGTGCCAGCAGCTTAGTTCCGGGGGAGGAAAACACCATATATTTT. It encodes CASSLVPGEENTIYF.

V and J are TRBV21-1 and TRBJ2-3. TRBV21-1 is annotated as a pseudogene. CDR3 length: 15 amino acids. DNA of the CDR3: TGTGCCAGCCCCCGGAGCAGGTCGTCCGAGGATACGCAGTATTTT. Protein: CASPRSRSSEDTQYF.

This clone was detected once. This chain connects TRBV11-1 to TRBJ2-3; D perhaps matches TRBD1 (5 bases). V was cut by 5 bases and J by 2 bases, with 11 bases left in between. Germline V CDR1 and CDR2: SGHAT, FQDESV (reference sequence). This CDR3 is built from 14 residues. The CDR3 loop is CASSLDRTTDTQYF. The CDR3 DNA is TGTGCCAGCAGCCTAGACAGAACCACAGATACGCAGTATTTT.

V usage is TRBV10-3 and J usage is TRBJ1-1; tentatively, D is TRBD1 (5 bases). The CDR3 runs 13 residues. Looked up from germline, CDR1 is ENHRY and CDR2 is SYGVKD. V gave up 10 bases and J gave up 0 bases, with 12 bases separating them. The CDR3 DNA follows: TGTGCCACCCAGACAGTCTTGAACACTGAAGCTTTCTTT. Translation gives CATQTVLNTEAFF.

CDR3 sequence reads: CAGGTDTDTQYF. The CDR3 nucleotides are TGTGCCGGCGGGACAGACACAGATACGCAGTATTTT. The gene calls are TRBV10-3 and TRBJ2-3; TRBD1 is a possible D gene (7 bases). The CDR3 is made up of 12 amino acids. CDR1 is ENHRY and CDR2 is SYGVKD in the germline V gene. Trimming removed 11 bases from V and 2 bases from J, with 11 bases in between.

V and J are TRBV9 and TRBJ1-2, with TRBD1 matching 11 bases. CDR1 SGDLS and CDR2 YYNGEE come from the germline V gene. After removal of 5 bases from V and 4 bases from J, the junction contained 4 bases not matched to a gene. The CDR3 has 14 amino acids. The CDR3 bases are TGTGCCAGCAGGGCTGGACAGGGGGCCTATGGCTACACCTTC. It yields the protein CASRAGQGAYGYTF.

This rearrangement joins TRBV10-3 to TRBJ2-1; TRBD1 matches 8 bases. The CDR3 loop spans 17 amino acids. The J segment lost 0 bases and the V segment lost 4 bases, leaving 8 bases of the junction unmatched. CDR1 and CDR2 (germline): ENHRY, SYGVKD. CDR3 nucleotides: TGTGCCATCAGTGGGTGGGACAGGTCTAGCTCCTACAATGAGCAGTTCTTC. Translated: CAISGWDRSSSYNEQFF.

The sample holds one count of this clone. The rearrangement uses TRBV27 and TRBJ2-2; 8 bases match TRBD2. V lost 6 bases and J lost 5; bases outside the gene matches: 5. CDR3 length: 14 amino acids. Germline lookup yields CDR1 MNHEY and CDR2 SMNVEV (reference sequence). The CDR3 here is CASRAGGWTGELFF. CDR3 sequence (DNA): TGTGCCAGCAGGGCGGGAGGTTGGACCGGGGAGCTGTTTTTT.

This sequence joins TRBV7-9 and TRBJ1-2; D is undetermined. Germline V gives CDR1 SEHNR, CDR2 FQNEAQ (reference sequence). This CDR3 is 12 amino acids long. V shed 3 bases and J shed 8 bases, with 10 bases lying between them. CDR3 loop: CASSFSIGGYTF. DNA for the CDR3: TGTGCCAGCAGCTTCAGTATCGGGGGCTACACCTTC.

The CDR3 protein is CSVIFPELHYGYTF. The CDR3 nucleotides read TGCAGCGTTATTTTTCCCGAACTCCACTATGGCTACACCTTC. The rearrangement links TRBV29-1 to TRBJ1-2; D gene unclear. The CDR3 runs 14 residues. V lost 5 bases, J lost 3 bases, and 16 bases lay in between. Germline loops: CDR1 SQVTM, CDR2 ANQGSEA.

The genes are TRBV5-6 and TRBJ2-7, with 8 bases aligning to TRBD1. The germline V gene encodes CDR1 SGHDT and CDR2 YYEEEE. V gave up 6 bases and J gave up 1 base; unmatched junction bases: 9. The CDR3 totals 15 residues. CDR3 region: CASNVRGRGSYEQYF. The CDR3 nucleotides read TGTGCCAGCAATGTCAGGGGGCGCGGGTCCTACGAGCAGTACTTC.

In this sample, this clone turned up once. The CDR3 DNA is TGTGCCAGCGTCGAAGCTAGCGGGCCCTACGAGCAGTACTTC. This sequence encodes CASVEASGPYEQYF. V and J are TRBV2 and TRBJ2-7; the match to TRBD2 covers 8 bases. The CDR3 runs to 14 residues. Germline lookup yields CDR1 SNHLY and CDR2 FYNNEI. Trimming at V came to 8 bases and at J to 2 bases, leaving 8 bases not matched to a gene.

A few counts support this clone. The chain carries TRBV7-3 and TRBJ2-4; D gene uncertain. Trimming took off 5 bases at V and 4 bases at J, with 3 bases between the two ends. This CDR3 has 11 amino acids. Germline V gives CDR1 SGHTA, CDR2 FQGTGA. CDR3 sequence (DNA): TGTGCCAGCAGCGAAAAAAACATTCAGTACTTC. As protein: CASSEKNIQYF. The full variable domain, rest sourced from reference TRBV7-3 and TRBJ2-4, is GAGVSQTPSNKVTEKGKYVELRCDPISGHTALYWYRQSLGQGPEFLIYFQGTGAADDSGLPNDRFFAVRPEGSVSTLKIQRTERGDSAVYLCASSEKNIQYFGAGTRLSVL.

J is TRBJ1-1 and V is TRBV7-3; no clear D gene. Germline V gene lookup returns CDR1 SGHTA and CDR2 FQGTGA. The CDR3 is 13 amino acids. The ends were cut back, 5 bases at V and 4 bases at J, with 11 bases in the middle. The CDR3 nucleotides read TGTGCCAGCAGCCCCGGACCGGGCACTGAAGCTTTCTTT. Residues: CASSPGPGTEAFF.

This chain joins TRBV27 and TRBJ2-3, with 12 nucleotides matching TRBD2. In germline, CDR1 is MNHEY, CDR2 SMNVEV (reference sequence). Unmatched junction bases numbered 14, after V lost 4 bases and J lost 9 bases. The CDR3 runs to 17 residues. The CDR3 DNA reads as TGTGCCAGCAGTTACGCCCCTAGCGGGGGGGCTTTCTCCACGCAGTATTTT. It codes for CASSYAPSGGAFSTQYF.